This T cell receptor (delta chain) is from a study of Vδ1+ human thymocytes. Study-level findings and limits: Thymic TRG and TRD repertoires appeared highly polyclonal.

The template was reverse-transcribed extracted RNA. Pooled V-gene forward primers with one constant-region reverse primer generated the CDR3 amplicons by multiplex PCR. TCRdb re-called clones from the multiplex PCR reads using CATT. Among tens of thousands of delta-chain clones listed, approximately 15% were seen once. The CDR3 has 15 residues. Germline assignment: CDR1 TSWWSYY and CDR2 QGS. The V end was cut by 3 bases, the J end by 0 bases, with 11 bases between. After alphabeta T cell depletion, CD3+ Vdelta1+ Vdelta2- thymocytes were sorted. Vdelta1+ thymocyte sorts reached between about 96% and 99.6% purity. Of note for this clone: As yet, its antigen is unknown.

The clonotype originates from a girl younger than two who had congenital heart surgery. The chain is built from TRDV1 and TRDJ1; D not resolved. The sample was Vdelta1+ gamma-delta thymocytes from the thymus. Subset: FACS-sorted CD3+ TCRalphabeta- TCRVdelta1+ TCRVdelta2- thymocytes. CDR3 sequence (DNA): TGTGCTCTTGGGGAGCCCCAACCGTACACCGATAAACTCATCTTT. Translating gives CALGEPQPYTDKLIF.